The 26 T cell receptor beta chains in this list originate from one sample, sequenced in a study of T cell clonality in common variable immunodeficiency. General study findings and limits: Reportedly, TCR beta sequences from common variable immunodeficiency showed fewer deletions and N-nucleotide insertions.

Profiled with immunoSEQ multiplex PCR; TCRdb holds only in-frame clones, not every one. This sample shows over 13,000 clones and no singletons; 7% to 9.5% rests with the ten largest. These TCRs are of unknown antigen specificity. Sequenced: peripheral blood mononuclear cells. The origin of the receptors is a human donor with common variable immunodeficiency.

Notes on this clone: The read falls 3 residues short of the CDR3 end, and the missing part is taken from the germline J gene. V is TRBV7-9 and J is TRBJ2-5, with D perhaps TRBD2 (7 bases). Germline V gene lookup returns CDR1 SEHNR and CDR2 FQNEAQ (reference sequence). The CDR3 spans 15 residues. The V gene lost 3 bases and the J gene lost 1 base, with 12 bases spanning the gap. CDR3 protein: CASSLGGPSQETQYF. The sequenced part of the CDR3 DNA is TGTGCCAGCAGCTTGGGGGGGCCATCCCAAGAGACC.

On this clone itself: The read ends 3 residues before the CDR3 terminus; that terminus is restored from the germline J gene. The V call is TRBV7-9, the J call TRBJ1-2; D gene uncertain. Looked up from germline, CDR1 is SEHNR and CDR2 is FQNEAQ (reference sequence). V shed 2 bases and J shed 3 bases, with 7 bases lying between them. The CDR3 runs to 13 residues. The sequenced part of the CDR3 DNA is TGTGCCAGCAGCTTAACGGCGGACTATGGC. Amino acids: CASSLTADYG. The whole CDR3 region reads CASSLTADYGYTF.

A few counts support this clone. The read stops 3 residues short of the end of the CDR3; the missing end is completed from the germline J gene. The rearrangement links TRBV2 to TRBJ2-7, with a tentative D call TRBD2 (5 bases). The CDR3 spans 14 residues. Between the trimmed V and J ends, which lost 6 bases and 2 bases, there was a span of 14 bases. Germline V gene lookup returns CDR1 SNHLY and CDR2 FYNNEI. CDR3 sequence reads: CASSQTTRAYEQYF. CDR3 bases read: TGTGCCAGCAGCCAGACAACTAGGGCCTACGAG.

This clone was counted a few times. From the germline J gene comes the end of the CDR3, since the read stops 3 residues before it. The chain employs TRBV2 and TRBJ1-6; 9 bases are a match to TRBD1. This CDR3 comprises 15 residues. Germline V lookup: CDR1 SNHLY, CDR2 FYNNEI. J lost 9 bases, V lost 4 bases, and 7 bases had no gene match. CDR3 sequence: CASSARQGEGSPLHF. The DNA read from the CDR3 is TGTGCCAGCAGTGCCCGACAGGGGGAGGGTTCACCC.

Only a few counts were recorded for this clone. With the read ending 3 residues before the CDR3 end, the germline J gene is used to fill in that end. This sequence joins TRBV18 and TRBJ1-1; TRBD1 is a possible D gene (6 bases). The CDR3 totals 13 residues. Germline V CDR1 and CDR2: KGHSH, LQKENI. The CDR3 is CASSPGTKTEAFF. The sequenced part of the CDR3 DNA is TGTGCCAGCTCACCAGGGACAAAAACCGAA. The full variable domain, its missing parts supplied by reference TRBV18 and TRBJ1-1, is NAGVMQNPRHLVRRRGQEARLRCSPMKGHSHVYWYRQLPEEGLKFMVYLQKENIIDESGMPKERFSAEFPKEGPSILRIQQVVRGDSAAYFCASSPGTKTEAFFGQGTRLTVV.

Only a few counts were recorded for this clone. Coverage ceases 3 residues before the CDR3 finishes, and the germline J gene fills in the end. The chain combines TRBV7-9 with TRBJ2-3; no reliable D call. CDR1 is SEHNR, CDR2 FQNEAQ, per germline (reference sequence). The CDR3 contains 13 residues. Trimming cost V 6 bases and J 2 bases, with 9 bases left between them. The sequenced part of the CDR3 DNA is TGTGCCAGCAGTGCCAGTAACACAGATACG. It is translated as CASSASNTDT. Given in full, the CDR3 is CASSASNTDTQYF.

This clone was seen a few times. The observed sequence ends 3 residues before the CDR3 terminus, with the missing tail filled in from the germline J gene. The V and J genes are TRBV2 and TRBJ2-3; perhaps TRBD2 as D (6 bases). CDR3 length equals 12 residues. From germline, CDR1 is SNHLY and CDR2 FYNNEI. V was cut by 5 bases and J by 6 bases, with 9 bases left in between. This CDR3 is CASSRSGDTQYF. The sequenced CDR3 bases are TGTGCCAGCAGTAGGAGCGGGGATACG.

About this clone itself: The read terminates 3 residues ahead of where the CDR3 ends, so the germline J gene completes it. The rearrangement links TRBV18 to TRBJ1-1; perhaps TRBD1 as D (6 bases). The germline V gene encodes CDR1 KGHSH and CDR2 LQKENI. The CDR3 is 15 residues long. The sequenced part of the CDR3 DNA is TGTGCCAGCTCACCAGCTCCTCTGCAGGGGTTGGGA. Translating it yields CASSPAPLQGLG. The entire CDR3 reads CASSPAPLQGLGAFF.

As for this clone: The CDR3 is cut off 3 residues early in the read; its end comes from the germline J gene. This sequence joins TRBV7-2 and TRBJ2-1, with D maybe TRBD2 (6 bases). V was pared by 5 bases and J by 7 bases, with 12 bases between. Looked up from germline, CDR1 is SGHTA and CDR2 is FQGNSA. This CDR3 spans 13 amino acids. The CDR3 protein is CASSARLVNEQFF. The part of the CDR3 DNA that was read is TGTGCCAGCAGCGCGCGACTAGTGAATGAG.

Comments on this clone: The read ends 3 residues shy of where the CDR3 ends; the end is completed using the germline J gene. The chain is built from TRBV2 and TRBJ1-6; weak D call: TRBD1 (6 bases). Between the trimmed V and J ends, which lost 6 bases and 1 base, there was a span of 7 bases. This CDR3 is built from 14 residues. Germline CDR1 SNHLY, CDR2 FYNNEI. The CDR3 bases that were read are TGTGCCAGCAGAGGACAGTCCTATAATTCACCC. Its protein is CASRGQSYNSP. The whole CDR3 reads CASRGQSYNSPLHF. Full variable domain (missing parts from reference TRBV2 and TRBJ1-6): EPEVTQTPSHQVTQMGQEVILRCVPISNHLYFYWYRQILGQKVEFLVSFYNNEISEKSEIFDDQFSVERPDGSNFTLKIRSTKLEDSAMYFCASRGQSYNSPLHFGNGTRLTVT.

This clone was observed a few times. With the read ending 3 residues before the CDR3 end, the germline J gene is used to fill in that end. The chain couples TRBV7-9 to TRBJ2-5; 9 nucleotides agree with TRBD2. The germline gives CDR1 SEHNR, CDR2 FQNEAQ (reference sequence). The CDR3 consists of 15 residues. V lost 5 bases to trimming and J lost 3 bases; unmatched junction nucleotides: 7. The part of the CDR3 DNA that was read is TGTGCCAGCAGCCCCGGGACTAGCTGGGAAGAGACC. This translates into CASSPGTSWEET. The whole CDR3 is CASSPGTSWEETQYF.

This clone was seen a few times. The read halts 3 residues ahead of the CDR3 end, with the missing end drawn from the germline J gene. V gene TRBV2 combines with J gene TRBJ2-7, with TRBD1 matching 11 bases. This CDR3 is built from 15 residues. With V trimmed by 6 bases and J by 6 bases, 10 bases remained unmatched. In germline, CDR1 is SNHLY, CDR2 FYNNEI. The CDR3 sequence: CASRKTGQGVGEQYF. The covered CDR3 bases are TGTGCCAGCAGGAAGACGGGACAGGGGGTAGGCGAG. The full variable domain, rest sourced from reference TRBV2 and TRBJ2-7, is EPEVTQTPSHQVTQMGQEVILRCVPISNHLYFYWYRQILGQKVEFLVSFYNNEISEKSEIFDDQFSVERPDGSNFTLKIRSTKLEDSAMYFCASRKTGQGVGEQYFGPGTRLTVT.

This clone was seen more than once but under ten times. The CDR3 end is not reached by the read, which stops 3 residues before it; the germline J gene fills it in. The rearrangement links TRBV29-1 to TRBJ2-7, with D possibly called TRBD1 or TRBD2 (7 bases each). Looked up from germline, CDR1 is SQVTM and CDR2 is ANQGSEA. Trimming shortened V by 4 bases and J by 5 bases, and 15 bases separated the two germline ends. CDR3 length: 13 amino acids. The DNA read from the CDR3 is TGCAGCGTTGGGGGAGGGGGCGGGAACGAG. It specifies CSVGGGGGNE. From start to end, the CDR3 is CSVGGGGGNEQYF.

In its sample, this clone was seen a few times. CDR3 amino acids: CASSLATGGGYGYTF. CDR3 DNA, as far as it was read: TGTGCCAGCAGCTTAGCGACAGGGGGCGGTTATGGC. The chain couples TRBV7-9 to TRBJ1-2, with TRBD1 matching 10 bases. Read coverage stops 3 residues before the CDR3 terminus; the germline J gene supplies the remainder. Germline values: CDR1 SEHNR, CDR2 FQNEAQ (reference sequence). CDR3 length: 15 residues. The V segment lost 0 bases and the J segment 5 bases; nucleotides outside the gene matches: 3.

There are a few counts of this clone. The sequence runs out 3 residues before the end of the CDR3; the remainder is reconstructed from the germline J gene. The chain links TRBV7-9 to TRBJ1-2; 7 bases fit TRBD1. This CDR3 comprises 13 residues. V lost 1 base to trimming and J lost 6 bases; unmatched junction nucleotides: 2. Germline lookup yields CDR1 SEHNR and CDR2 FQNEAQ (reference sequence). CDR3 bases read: TGTGCCAGCAGCTTAGACAGGGGAAATGGC. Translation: CASSLDRGNG. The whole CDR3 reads CASSLDRGNGYTF.

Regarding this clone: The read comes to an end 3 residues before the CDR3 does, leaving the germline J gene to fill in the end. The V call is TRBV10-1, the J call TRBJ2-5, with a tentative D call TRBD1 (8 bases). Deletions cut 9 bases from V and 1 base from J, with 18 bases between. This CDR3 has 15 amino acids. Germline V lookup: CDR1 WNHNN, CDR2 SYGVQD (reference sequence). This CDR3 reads CARVGQGGLQETQYF. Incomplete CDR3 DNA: TGCGCCAGAGTAGGACAGGGAGGGCTCCAAGAGACC.

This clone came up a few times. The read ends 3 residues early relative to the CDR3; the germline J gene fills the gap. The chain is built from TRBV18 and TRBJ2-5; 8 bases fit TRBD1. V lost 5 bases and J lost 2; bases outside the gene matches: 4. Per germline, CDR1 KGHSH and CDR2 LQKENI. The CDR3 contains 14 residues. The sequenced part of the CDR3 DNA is TGTGCCAGCTCATCCCGACAGGGGCAAGAGACC. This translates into CASSSRQGQET. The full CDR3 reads CASSSRQGQETQYF.

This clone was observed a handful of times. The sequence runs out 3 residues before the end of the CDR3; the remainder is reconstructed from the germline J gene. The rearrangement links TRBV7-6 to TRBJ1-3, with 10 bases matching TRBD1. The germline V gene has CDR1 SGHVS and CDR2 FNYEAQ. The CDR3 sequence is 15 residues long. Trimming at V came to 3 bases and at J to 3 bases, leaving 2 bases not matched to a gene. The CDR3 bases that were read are TGTGCCAGCAGCTTGGGGACAGGGGTTGGAAACACC. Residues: CASSLGTGVGNT. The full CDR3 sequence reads CASSLGTGVGNTIYF.

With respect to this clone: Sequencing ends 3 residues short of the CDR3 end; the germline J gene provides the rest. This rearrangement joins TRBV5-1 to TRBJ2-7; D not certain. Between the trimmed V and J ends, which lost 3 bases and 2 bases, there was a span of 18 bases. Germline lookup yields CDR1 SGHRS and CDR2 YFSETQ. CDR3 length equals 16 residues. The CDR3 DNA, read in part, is TGCGCCAGCAGCTACCTGACTGCAGCTAAAACCTACGAG. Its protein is CASSYLTAAKTYE. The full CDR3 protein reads CASSYLTAAKTYEQYF.

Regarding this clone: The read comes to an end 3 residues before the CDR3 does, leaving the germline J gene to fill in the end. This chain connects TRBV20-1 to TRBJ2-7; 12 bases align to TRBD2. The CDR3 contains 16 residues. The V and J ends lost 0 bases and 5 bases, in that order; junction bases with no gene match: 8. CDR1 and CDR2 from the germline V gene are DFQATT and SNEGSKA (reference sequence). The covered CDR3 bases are TGCAGTGCTAGAGACCTAGCGGGGGGGCCGAGAAACGAG. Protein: CSARDLAGGPRNE. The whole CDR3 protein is CSARDLAGGPRNEQYF.

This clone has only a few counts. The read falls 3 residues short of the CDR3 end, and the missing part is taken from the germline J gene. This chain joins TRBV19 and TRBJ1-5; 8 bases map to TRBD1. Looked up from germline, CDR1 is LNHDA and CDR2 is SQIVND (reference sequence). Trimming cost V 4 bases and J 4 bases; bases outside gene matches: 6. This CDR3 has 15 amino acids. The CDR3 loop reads CASSTSTGENQPQHF. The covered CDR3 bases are TGTGCCAGTAGTACATCGACAGGGGAGAATCAGCCC. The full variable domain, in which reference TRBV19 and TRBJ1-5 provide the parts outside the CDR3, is DGGITQSPKYLFRKEGQNVTLSCEQNLNHDAMYWYRQDPGQGLRLIYYSQIVNDFQKGDIAEGYSVSREKKESFPLTVTSAQKNPTAFYLCASSTSTGENQPQHFGDGTRLSIL.

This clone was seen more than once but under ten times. Here the CDR3 reads CSASGTDSYEQYF. CDR3 DNA (partial): TGCAGTGCTTCCGGGACAGACTCCTACGAG. The chain links TRBV20-1 to TRBJ2-7, with 7 bases lining up with TRBD1. The CDR3 end lies 3 residues beyond the end of the read and is filled in from the germline J gene. The V and J ends lost 5 bases and 0 bases, in that order; junction bases with no gene match: 4. Germline values: CDR1 DFQATT, CDR2 SNEGSKA (reference sequence). The CDR3 consists of 13 residues.

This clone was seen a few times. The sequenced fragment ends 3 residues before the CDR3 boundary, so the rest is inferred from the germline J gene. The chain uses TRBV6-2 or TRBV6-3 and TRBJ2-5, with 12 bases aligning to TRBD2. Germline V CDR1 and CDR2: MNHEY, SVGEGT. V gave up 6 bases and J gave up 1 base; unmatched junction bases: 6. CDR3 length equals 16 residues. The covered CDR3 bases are TGTGCCAGCAGCCAACTAGCGGGGGGAATCCAAGAGACC. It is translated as CASSQLAGGIQET. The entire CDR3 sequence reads CASSQLAGGIQETQYF.

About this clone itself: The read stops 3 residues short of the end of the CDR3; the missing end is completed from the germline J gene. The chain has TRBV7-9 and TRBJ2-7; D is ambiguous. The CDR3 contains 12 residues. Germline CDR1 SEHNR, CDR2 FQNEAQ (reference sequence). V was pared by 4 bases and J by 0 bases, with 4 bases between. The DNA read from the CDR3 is TGTGCCAGCAGCTCACACTCCTACGAG. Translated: CASSSHSYE. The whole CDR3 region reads CASSSHSYEQYF.

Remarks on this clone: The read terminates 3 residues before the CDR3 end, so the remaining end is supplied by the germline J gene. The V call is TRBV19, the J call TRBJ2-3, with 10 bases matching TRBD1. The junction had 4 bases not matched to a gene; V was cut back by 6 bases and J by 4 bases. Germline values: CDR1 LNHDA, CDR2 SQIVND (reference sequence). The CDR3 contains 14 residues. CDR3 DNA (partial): TGTGCCAGTAGCCGCGGACAGGGGGCAGATACG. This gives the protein CASSRGQGADT. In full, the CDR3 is CASSRGQGADTQYF.

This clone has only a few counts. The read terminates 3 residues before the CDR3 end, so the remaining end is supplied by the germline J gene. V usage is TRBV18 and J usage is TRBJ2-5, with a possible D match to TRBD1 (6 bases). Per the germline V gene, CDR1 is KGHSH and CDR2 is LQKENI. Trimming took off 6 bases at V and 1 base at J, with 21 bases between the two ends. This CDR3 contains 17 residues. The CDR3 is CASSIRDTSSSQETQYF. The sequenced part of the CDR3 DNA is TGTGCCAGCTCTATCCGGGACACCTCCTCAAGCCAAGAGACC.